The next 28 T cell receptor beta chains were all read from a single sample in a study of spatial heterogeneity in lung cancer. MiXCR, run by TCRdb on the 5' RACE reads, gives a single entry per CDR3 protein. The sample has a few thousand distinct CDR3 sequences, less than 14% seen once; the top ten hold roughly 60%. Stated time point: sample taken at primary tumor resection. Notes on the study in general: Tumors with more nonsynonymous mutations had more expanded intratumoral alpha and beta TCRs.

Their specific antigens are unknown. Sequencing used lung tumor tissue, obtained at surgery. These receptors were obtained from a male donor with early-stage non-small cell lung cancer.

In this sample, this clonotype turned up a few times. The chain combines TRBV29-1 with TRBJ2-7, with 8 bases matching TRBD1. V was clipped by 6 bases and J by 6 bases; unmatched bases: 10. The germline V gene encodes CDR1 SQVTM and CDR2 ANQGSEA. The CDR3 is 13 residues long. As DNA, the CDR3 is TGCAGCGTCCTCACCACCGGGACAGGCGAGCAGTACTTC. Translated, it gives CSVLTTGTGEQYF.

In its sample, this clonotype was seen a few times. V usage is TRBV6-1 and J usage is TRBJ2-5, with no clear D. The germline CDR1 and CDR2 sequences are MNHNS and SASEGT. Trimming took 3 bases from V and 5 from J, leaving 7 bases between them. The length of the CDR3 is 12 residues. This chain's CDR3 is CASSELRETQYF. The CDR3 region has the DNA TGTGCCAGCAGTGAGCTTCGGGAGACCCAGTACTTC.

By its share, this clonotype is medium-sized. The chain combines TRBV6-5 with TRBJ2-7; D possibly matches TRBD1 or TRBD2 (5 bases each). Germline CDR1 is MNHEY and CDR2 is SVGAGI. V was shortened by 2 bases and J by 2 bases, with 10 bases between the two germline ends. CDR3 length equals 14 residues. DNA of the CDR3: TGTGCCAGCAGTTACGGGCAGGGAGCCTACGAGCAGTACTTC. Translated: CASSYGQGAYEQYF.

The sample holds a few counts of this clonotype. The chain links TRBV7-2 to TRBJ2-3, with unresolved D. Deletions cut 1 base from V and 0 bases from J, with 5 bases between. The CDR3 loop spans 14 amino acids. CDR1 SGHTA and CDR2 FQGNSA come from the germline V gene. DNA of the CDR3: TGTGCCAGCAGCTTAGGACCCAGCACAGATACGCAGTATTTT. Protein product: CASSLGPSTDTQYF.

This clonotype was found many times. CDR3 DNA: TGCGCCAGCAGCCTTACCGGGGTCTATGGCTACACCTTC. Its protein product is CASSLTGVYGYTF. The chain uses TRBV5-1 and TRBJ1-2; D is undetermined. CDR3 length equals 13 residues. CDR1 is SGHRS, CDR2 YFSETQ, per germline. V gave up 4 bases and J gave up 4 bases, with 11 bases separating them.

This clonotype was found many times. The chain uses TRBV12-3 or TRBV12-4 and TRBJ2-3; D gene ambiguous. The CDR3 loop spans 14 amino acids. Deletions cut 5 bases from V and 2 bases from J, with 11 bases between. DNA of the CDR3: TGTGCCAGCAGTCGTCCCGCAACCACAGATACGCAGTATTTT. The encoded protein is CASSRPATTDTQYF.

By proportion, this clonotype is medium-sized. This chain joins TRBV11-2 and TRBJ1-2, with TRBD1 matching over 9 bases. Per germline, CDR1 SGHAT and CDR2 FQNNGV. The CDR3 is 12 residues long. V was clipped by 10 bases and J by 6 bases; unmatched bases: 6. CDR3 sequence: CAIGTGWNGYTF. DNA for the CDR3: TGTGCCATCGGGACAGGGTGGAATGGCTACACCTTC.

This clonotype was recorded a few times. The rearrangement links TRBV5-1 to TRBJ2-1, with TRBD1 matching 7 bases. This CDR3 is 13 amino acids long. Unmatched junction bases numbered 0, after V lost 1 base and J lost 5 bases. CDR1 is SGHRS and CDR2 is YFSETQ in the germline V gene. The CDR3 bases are TGCGCCAGCAGCTTGACAGGGGACAATGAGCAGTTCTTC. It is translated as CASSLTGDNEQFF.

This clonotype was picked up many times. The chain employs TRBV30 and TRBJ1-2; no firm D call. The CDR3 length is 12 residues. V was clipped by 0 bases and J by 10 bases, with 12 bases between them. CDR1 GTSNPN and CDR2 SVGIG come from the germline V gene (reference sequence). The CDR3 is CAWSVRPADYTF. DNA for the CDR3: TGTGCCTGGAGTGTACGCCCGGCGGACTACACCTTC.

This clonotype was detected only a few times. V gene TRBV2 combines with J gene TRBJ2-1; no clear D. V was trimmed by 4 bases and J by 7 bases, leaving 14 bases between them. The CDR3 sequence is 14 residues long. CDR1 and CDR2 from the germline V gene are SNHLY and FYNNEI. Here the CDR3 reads CASSVGSNVNEQFF. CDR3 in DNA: TGTGCCAGCAGTGTCGGATCCAACGTGAATGAGCAGTTCTTC.

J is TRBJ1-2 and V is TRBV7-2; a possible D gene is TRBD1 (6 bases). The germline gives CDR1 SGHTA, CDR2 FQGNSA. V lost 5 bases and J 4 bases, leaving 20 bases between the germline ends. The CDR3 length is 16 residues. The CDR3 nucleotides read TGTGCCAGCAGCGTTCAGGGGTTAAGCGGGCTCTATGGCTACACCTTC. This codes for CASSVQGLSGLYGYTF.

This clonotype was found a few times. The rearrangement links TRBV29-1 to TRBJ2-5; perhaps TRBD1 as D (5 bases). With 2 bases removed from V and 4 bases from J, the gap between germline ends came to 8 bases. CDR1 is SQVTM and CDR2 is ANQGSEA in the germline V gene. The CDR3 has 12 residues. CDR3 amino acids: CSVETGAETQYF. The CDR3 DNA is TGCAGCGTTGAAACTGGGGCAGAGACCCAGTACTTC.

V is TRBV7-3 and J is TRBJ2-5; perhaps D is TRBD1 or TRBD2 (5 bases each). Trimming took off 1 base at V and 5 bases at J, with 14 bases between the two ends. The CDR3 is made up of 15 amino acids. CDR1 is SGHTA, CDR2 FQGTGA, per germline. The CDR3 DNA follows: TGTGCCAGCAGCTTAAACAGCGGACATTCGGAGACCCAGTACTTC. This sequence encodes CASSLNSGHSETQYF. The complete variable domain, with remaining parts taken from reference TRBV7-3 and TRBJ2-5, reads GAGVSQTPSNKVTEKGKYVELRCDPISGHTALYWYRQSLGQGPEFLIYFQGTGAADDSGLPNDRFFAVRPEGSVSTLKIQRTERGDSAVYLCASSLNSGHSETQYFGPGTRLLVL.

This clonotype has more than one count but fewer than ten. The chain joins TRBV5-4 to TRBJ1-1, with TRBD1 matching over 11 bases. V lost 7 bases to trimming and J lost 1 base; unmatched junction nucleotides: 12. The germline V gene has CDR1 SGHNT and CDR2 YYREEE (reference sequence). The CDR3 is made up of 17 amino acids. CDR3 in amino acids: CASRKPGTGGSNTEAFF. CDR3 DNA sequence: TGTGCCAGCCGAAAGCCCGGGACAGGGGGTTCGAACACTGAAGCTTTCTTT.

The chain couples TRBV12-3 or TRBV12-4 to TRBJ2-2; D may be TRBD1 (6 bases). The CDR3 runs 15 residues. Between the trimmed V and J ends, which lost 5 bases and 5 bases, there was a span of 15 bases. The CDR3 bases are TGTGCCAGCAGTCCGGGACAAAAAACAACCGGGGAGCTGTTTTTT. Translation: CASSPGQKTTGELFF.

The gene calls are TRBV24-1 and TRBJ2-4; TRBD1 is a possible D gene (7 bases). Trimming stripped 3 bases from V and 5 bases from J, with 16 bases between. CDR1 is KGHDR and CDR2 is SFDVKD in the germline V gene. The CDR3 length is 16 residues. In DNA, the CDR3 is TGTGCCACCAGTGATAACACGGCGGGACAGCAAAACATTCAGTACTTC. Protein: CATSDNTAGQQNIQYF.

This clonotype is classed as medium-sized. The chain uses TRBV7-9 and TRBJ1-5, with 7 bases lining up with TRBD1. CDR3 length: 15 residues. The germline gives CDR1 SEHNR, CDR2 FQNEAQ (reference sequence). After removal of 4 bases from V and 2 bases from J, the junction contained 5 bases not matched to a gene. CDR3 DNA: TGTGCCAGCAGCTCGACAGGGTCAGGCAATCAGCCCCAGCATTTT. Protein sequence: CASSSTGSGNQPQHF.

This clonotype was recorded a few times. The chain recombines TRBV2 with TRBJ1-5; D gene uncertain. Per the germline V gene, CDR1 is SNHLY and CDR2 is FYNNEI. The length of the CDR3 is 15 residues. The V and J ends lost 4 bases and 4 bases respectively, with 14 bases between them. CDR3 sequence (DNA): TGTGCCAGCAGTGGGGAGCCAGATTCTAATCAGCCCCAGCATTTT. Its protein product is CASSGEPDSNQPQHF.

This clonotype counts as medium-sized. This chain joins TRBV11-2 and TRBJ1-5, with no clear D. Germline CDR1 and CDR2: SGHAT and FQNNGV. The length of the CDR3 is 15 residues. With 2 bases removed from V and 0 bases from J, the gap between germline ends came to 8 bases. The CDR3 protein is CASSLSADSNQPQHF. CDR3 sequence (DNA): TGTGCCAGCAGCTTAAGCGCAGATAGCAATCAGCCCCAGCATTTT.

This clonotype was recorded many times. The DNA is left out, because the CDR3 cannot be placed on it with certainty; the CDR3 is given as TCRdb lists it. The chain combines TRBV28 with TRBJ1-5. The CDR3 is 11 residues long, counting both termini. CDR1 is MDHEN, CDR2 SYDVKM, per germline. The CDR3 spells CASSPILAQHF.

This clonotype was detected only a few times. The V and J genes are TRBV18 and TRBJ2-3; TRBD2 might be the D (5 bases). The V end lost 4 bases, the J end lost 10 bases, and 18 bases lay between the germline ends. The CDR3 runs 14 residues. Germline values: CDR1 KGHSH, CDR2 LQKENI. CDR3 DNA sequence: TGTGCCAGCTCACTTTATACGCCGAGGGAAGCGCAGTATTTT. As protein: CASSLYTPREAQYF.

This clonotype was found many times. The CDR3 here is CASSSRVEAFF. The DNA of the CDR3 is TGTGCCAGCAGCTCCCGGGTTGAAGCTTTCTTT. The chain carries TRBV7-9 and TRBJ1-1; D unclear. The CDR3 extends over 11 amino acids. Germline-derived CDR1 and CDR2 are SEHNR and FQNEAQ (reference sequence). V was clipped by 4 bases and J by 7 bases, with 7 bases between them.

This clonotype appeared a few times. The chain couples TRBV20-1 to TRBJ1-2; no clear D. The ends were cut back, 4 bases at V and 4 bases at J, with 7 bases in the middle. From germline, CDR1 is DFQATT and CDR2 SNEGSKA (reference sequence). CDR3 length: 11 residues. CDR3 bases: TGCAGTGCTACGGACCGCTATGGCTACACCTTC. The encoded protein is CSATDRYGYTF.

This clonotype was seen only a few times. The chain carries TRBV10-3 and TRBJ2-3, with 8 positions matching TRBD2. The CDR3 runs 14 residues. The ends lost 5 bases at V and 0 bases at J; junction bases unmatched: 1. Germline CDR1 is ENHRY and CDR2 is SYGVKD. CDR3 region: CAISTSGSTDTQYF. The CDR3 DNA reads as TGTGCCATCAGTACTAGCGGAAGCACAGATACGCAGTATTTT.

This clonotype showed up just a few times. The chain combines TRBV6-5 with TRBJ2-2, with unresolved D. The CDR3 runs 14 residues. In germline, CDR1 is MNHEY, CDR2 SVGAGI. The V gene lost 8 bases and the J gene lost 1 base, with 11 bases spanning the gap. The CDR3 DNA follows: TGTGCCAGCGGTGGCGACCAGAACACCGGGGAGCTGTTTTTT. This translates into CASGGDQNTGELFF.

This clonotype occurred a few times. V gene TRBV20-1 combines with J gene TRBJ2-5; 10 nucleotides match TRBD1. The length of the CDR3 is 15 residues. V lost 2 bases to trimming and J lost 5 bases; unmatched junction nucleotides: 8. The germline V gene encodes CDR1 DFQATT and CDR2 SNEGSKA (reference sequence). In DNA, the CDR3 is TGCAGTGCTAGACCAAGGGACAGGGGAGGTGAGACCCAGTACTTC. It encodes CSARPRDRGGETQYF.

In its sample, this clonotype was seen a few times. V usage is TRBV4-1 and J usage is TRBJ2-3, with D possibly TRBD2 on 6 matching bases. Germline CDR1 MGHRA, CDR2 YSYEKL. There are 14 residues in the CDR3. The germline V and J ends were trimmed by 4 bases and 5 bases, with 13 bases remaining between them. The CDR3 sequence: CASSRAGSGDTQYF. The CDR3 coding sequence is TGCGCCAGCAGCCGGGCGGGATCGGGAGATACGCAGTATTTT.

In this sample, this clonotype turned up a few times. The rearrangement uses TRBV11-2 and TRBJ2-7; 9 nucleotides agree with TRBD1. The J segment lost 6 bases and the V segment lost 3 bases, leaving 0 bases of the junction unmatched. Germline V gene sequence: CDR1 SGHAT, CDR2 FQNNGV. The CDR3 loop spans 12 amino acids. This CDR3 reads CASSLTGGEQYV. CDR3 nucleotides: TGTGCCAGCAGCTTGACAGGGGGCGAGCAGTACGTC.